The 26 T cell receptor beta chains reported below all come from one sample, sequenced in a study of cytomegalovirus exposure and HLA in healthy donors (TCRdb year 2017). Library prep was done by the immunoSEQ multiplex PCR assay. A mixture of 60 forward primers for TCR Vbeta segments and 13 reverse primers for TCR Jbeta segments was used in the multiplex PCR. This immuneACCESS table, as held by TCRdb, lists in-frame sequences with V and J called but not all clones. Of the missing ones, under half trace to an unresolved V gene in checked studies; the others have no known cause. This sample comprises more than 110,000 clones, roughly 10% of them detected only once. Roughly 2% of the sample goes to the ten largest clones. The specimen was PBMCs. Receptor source: a man aged 50 or older in good health and CMV-seronegative.

The chain employs TRBV2 and TRBJ2-7, with TRBD1 identical over 11 bases. CDR1 is SNHLY and CDR2 is FYNNEI in the germline V gene. This CDR3 contains 15 residues. J was trimmed by 4 bases and V by 5 bases; bases with no gene match: 7. This CDR3 is CASSPGTGGFYEQYF. The CDR3 DNA is TGTGCCAGCAGTCCGGGGACAGGGGGTTTTTACGAGCAGTACTTC. The full variable domain, rest sourced from reference TRBV2 and TRBJ2-7, is EPEVTQTPSHQVTQMGQEVILRCVPISNHLYFYWYRQILGQKVEFLVSFYNNEISEKSEIFDDQFSVERPDGSNFTLKIRSTKLEDSAMYFCASSPGTGGFYEQYFGPGTRLTVT.

Comments on this clone: One end of the junction is discordant with germline, which a read error may explain. The sample holds other DNA sequences that translate to the same CDR3. This rearrangement joins TRBV28 to TRBJ1-1; D may be TRBD1 (6 bases). Per germline, CDR1 MDHEN and CDR2 SYDVKM. The CDR3 totals 14 residues. Here the CDR3 DNA reads TGTGCCAGCAGTTTAAACAGGGCTTACACTGAGGCTTTCTTT. This sequence encodes CASSLNRAYTEAFF.

The V gene is TRBV27, the J gene TRBJ1-4, with TRBD1 as a possible D gene (6 bases). CDR1 is MNHEY and CDR2 is SMNVEV in the germline V gene (reference sequence). V lost 2 bases, J lost 8 bases, and 15 bases lay in between. CDR3 length: 15 residues. CDR3: CASSLMAGENEKLFF. DNA for the CDR3: TGTGCCAGCAGTTTAATGGCAGGGGAAAACGAAAAACTGTTTTTT.

The gene calls are TRBV30 and TRBJ2-5, with TRBD2 as a possible D gene (6 bases). The CDR3 has 15 residues. The germline V gene has CDR1 GTSNPN and CDR2 SVGIG (reference sequence). V lost 2 bases and J 6 bases, leaving 19 bases between the germline ends. The CDR3 DNA reads as TGTGCCTGGAGTACCTTTCTAGGCGGGGAGCAGACCCAGTACTTC. As protein: CAWSTFLGGEQTQYF. Drawing the rest from reference TRBV30 and TRBJ2-5, the complete variable domain is SQTIHQWPATLVQPVGSPLSLECTVEGTSNPNLYWYRQAAGRGLQLLFYSVGIGQISSEVPQNLSASRPQDRQFILSSKKLLLSDSGFYLCAWSTFLGGEQTQYFGPGTRLLVL.

The rearrangement uses TRBV19 and TRBJ1-2; 7 nucleotides align to TRBD1. The germline V gene encodes CDR1 LNHDA and CDR2 SQIVND (reference sequence). Trimming removed 7 bases from V and 4 bases from J; junction bases left unmatched: 12. The CDR3 sequence is 15 residues long. CDR3 sequence: CASIRDSETFYGYTF. CDR3 nucleotide sequence: TGTGCCAGTATTCGGGACAGCGAAACCTTCTATGGCTACACCTTC. Variable domain in full (rest from reference TRBV19 and TRBJ1-2): DGGITQSPKYLFRKEGQNVTLSCEQNLNHDAMYWYRQDPGQGLRLIYYSQIVNDFQKGDIAEGYSVSREKKESFPLTVTSAQKNPTAFYLCASIRDSETFYGYTFGSGTRLTVV.

This chain joins TRBV7-9 and TRBJ2-7; no clear D gene. The V end was cut by 5 bases, the J end by 3 bases, with 5 bases between. Germline V gives CDR1 SEHNR, CDR2 FQNEAQ (reference sequence). This CDR3 is built from 11 residues. CDR3 region: CASSPNYEQYF. For the CDR3, the DNA is TGTGCCAGCAGCCCAAACTACGAGCAGTACTTC.

This clone was recorded a few times. J is TRBJ2-1 and V is TRBV28, with TRBD1 matching over 7 bases. Germline loops: CDR1 MDHEN, CDR2 SYDVKM. With V trimmed by 3 bases and J by 6 bases, 2 bases remained unmatched. This CDR3 has 13 amino acids. The CDR3 nucleotides read TGTGCCAGCAGTTTCGGGACAGCCAATGAGCAGTTCTTC. As protein: CASSFGTANEQFF.

The chain uses TRBV19 and TRBJ2-3; the match to TRBD1 covers 7 bases. Germline CDR1 LNHDA, CDR2 SQIVND (reference sequence). This CDR3 region has 15 residues. V shed 5 bases and J 4 bases; nucleotides not matched to a gene: 9. In DNA, the CDR3 is TGTGCCAGTAGTCCCAACCGGGACAGTTCAGATACGCAGTATTTT. This translates into CASSPNRDSSDTQYF.

This sequence joins TRBV25-1 and TRBJ2-1, with TRBD1 matching 7 bases. Trimming took 5 bases from V and 6 from J; bases not matched to a gene: 7. Germline assignment: CDR1 MGHDK and CDR2 SYGVNS. The CDR3 has 14 residues. CDR3 nucleotide sequence: TGTGCCAGCAGTCCTTCTGGGACAGTCAATGAGCAGTTCTTC. Amino acids: CASSPSGTVNEQFF.

This clone was recorded a few times. The chain's CDR3 is CASSPETGGTEAFF. DNA of the CDR3: TGTGCCAGCTCACCGGAGACAGGGGGCACTGAAGCTTTCTTT. The chain combines TRBV18 with TRBJ1-1; 9 nucleotides match TRBD1. V lost 3 bases, J lost 4 bases, and 3 bases stayed unmatched. Germline CDR1 KGHSH, CDR2 LQKENI. This CDR3 contains 14 residues.

The rearrangement joins TRBV19 to TRBJ1-5; no firm D call. The CDR3 has 13 amino acids. Trimming left V 2 bases short and J 4 bases short, with 6 bases between. Per germline, CDR1 LNHDA and CDR2 SQIVND (reference sequence). CDR3 in amino acids: CASSIPGNQPQHF. The CDR3 DNA sequence: TGTGCCAGTAGTATACCCGGGAATCAGCCCCAGCATTTT.

This clone was found a few times. The chain has TRBV5-1 and TRBJ2-6, with 9 bases identical to TRBD1. Germline V gene lookup returns CDR1 SGHRS and CDR2 YFSETQ. V dropped 2 bases and J dropped 4; count of bases not matched to a gene: 7. This CDR3 region has 17 residues. CDR3 DNA sequence: TGCGCCAGCAGCTTTTCAGGGACAGGGACCGGGGCCAACGTCCTGACTTTC. This encodes CASSFSGTGTGANVLTF. Filled out from reference TRBV5-1 and TRBJ2-6, the complete variable domain reads KAGVTQTPRYLIKTRGQQVTLSCSPISGHRSVSWYQQTPGQGLQFLFEYFSETQRNKGNFPGRFSGRQFSNSRSEMNVSTLELGDSALYLCASSFSGTGTGANVLTFGAGSRLTVL.

In this sample, this clone turned up a few times. CDR3 loop: CASSLEASGPTDTQYF. CDR3 DNA: TGCGCCAGCAGCTTGGAGGCTAGCGGACCCACAGATACGCAGTATTTT. The chain carries TRBV5-1 and TRBJ2-3, with 7 bases aligning to TRBD2. V gave up 0 bases and J gave up 2 bases; unmatched junction bases: 6. The CDR3 runs 16 residues. The germline V gene encodes CDR1 SGHRS and CDR2 YFSETQ. The entire variable domain, with the rest obtained from reference TRBV5-1 and TRBJ2-3, is as follows: KAGVTQTPRYLIKTRGQQVTLSCSPISGHRSVSWYQQTPGQGLQFLFEYFSETQRNKGNFPGRFSGRQFSNSRSEMNVSTLELGDSALYLCASSLEASGPTDTQYFGPGTRLTVL.

The sample holds a few counts of this clone. V is TRBV7-9 and J is TRBJ2-3; D is unresolved. From germline, CDR1 is SEHNR and CDR2 FQNEAQ (reference sequence). Trimming left V 2 bases short and J 0 bases short, with 6 bases between. This CDR3 region has 14 residues. The CDR3 reads CASSLLQSTDTQYF. CDR3 in DNA: TGTGCCAGCAGCTTACTACAGAGCACAGATACGCAGTATTTT.

The chain carries TRBV5-4 and TRBJ2-3, with D unresolved. The CDR3 is 16 amino acids. V lost 0 bases, J lost 0 bases, and 11 bases lay in between. Germline V gene data show CDR1 as SGHNT and CDR2 as YYREEE (reference sequence). The chain's CDR3 is CASSLASEPSTDTQYF. In nucleotides, the CDR3 is TGTGCCAGCAGCTTGGCTAGTGAACCTAGCACAGATACGCAGTATTTT.

Note on this clone: The junction does not match germline at one end; this may be a read error. The rearrangement uses TRBV10-2 and TRBJ1-2; 7 bases match TRBD1. From germline, CDR1 is WSHSY and CDR2 SAAADI. The CDR3 is 12 amino acids. The CDR3 coding sequence is TGCGCCAGCAGTGATTCTATGACAGGGAACTTCTTC. Its translation is CASSDSMTGNFF.

In its sample, this clone was seen a few times. This chain joins TRBV7-3 and TRBJ1-1, with D perhaps matching TRBD1 (6 bases). The CDR3 is 16 residues long. Deletions cut 3 bases from V and 0 bases from J, with 14 bases between. Germline assignment: CDR1 SGHTA and CDR2 FQGTGA. The CDR3 protein is CASSFGGGDLNTEAFF. The CDR3 region has the DNA TGTGCCAGCAGCTTCGGAGGGGGGGACTTGAACACTGAAGCTTTCTTT.

This clone occurred a few times. For the CDR3, the DNA is TGTGCCAGCAGTCACGGGACAGGGGGCTACGAGCAGTACTTC. Its translation is CASSHGTGGYEQYF. The chain couples TRBV6-5 to TRBJ2-7; TRBD1 agrees at 11 bases. V lost 5 bases to trimming and J lost 3 bases; unmatched junction nucleotides: 3. This CDR3 spans 14 amino acids. In germline, CDR1 is MNHEY, CDR2 SVGAGI.

This clone was picked up a small number of times. V usage is TRBV29-1 and J usage is TRBJ2-5; 10 bases are a match to TRBD1. This CDR3 spans 13 amino acids. V dropped 6 bases and J dropped 3; count of bases not matched to a gene: 4. The germline CDR1 and CDR2 sequences are SQVTM and ANQGSEA. The CDR3 here is CSVSGQGKETQYF. The CDR3 coding sequence is TGCAGCGTCTCGGGACAGGGGAAAGAGACCCAGTACTTC. The entire variable domain, with the rest obtained from reference TRBV29-1 and TRBJ2-5, is as follows: SAVISQKPSRDICQRGTSLTIQCQVDSQVTMMFWYRQQPGQSLTLIATANQGSEATYESGFVIDKFPISRPNLTFSTLTVSNMSPEDSSIYLCSVSGQGKETQYFGPGTRLLVL.

This chain links TRBV11-2 with TRBJ1-1, with D tentatively TRBD1 (6 bases). V was shortened by 5 bases and J by 6 bases, with 16 bases between the two germline ends. The CDR3 is 14 amino acids. Germline CDR1 and CDR2: SGHAT and FQNNGV. The CDR3 bases are TGTGCCAGCAGCACTAACAGGGTGATCGCTGAAGCTTTCTTT. Protein sequence: CASSTNRVIAEAFF.

The rearrangement links TRBV5-4 to TRBJ1-6, with 9 bases lining up with TRBD1. The J segment lost 10 bases and the V segment lost 7 bases, leaving 15 bases of the junction unmatched. The CDR3 totals 16 residues. Germline CDR1 SGHNT, CDR2 YYREEE (reference sequence). The DNA of the CDR3 is TGTGCCAGCTCCGACACCCGGGACAGGGTAGGGTCACCCCTCCACTTT. It codes for CASSDTRDRVGSPLHF.

This clone occurred a few times. This chain links TRBV5-5 with TRBJ1-2; 7 nucleotides agree with TRBD1. Germline V CDR1 and CDR2: SGHKS, YYEKEE (reference sequence). The CDR3 length is 16 residues. Germline trimming cut 3 bases from V and 0 bases from J; bases unmatched to any gene: 8. This CDR3 is CASSSTLGTANYGYTF. In nucleotides, the CDR3 is TGTGCCAGCAGCTCGACGCTCGGGACAGCTAACTATGGCTACACCTTC.

The J gene is TRBJ2-7, the V gene TRBV7-2; 9 bases are shared with TRBD1. V lost 5 bases and J lost 2; bases outside the gene matches: 7. The germline gives CDR1 SGHTA, CDR2 FQGNSA. The CDR3 spans 15 residues. This CDR3 is CASSPDRGVPYEQYF. The DNA for the CDR3 is TGTGCCAGCAGCCCAGACAGGGGGGTCCCCTACGAGCAGTACTTC.

This clone was found a few times. The rearrangement links TRBV6-6 to TRBJ2-1; 12 bases map to TRBD2. J gave up 1 base and V 5 bases, and 0 bases lay outside the gene matches. This CDR3 contains 15 residues. Germline V CDR1 and CDR2: MNHNY, SVGAGI (reference sequence). The CDR3 region has the DNA TGTGCCAGCAGTACTAGCGGGGGGTCCTACAATGAGCAGTTCTTC. It yields the protein CASSTSGGSYNEQFF.

This sequence joins TRBV7-3 and TRBJ2-3, with 12 bases aligning to TRBD2. Germline V gene data show CDR1 as SGHTA and CDR2 as FQGTGA. The CDR3 is made up of 16 amino acids. V shed 2 bases, J shed 3 bases, and the junction held 3 bases outside the gene matches. The CDR3 reads CASSLGLAGGTDTQYF. The CDR3 DNA follows: TGTGCCAGCAGCTTAGGCCTAGCGGGAGGGACAGATACGCAGTATTTT.

This chain joins TRBV7-2 and TRBJ2-7, with 10 bases lining up with TRBD1. CDR3 length equals 15 residues. Germline V gene sequence: CDR1 SGHTA, CDR2 FQGNSA. V gave up 4 bases and J gave up 6 bases; unmatched junction bases: 9. The CDR3 reads CASSSTGTGVGEQYF. CDR3 bases: TGTGCCAGCAGCTCAACCGGGACAGGGGTTGGCGAGCAGTACTTC.